The 10 T cell receptor beta chains listed next were all sequenced from one sample in a study of response to subunit inactivated influenza vaccine. TCRdb reprocessed the RT-PCR reads via MiXCR and lists one record per CDR3 protein. The table records 500,000 to 600,000 distinct CDR3 sequences, 12% to 15% of them present only once. The material sequenced was PBMCs from blood, taken less than 13 days after vaccination. The receptors originated from a man over 45 who received an inactivated influenza vaccine.

The chain uses TRBV7-7 and TRBJ2-1; the match to TRBD2 covers 8 bases. Trimming cost V 1 base and J 5 bases; bases outside gene matches: 7. Looked up from germline, CDR1 is SSHAT and CDR2 is FNYEAQ (reference sequence). There are 16 residues in the CDR3. CDR3 region: CASSLEPGLGNNEQFF. CDR3 DNA: TGTGCCAGCAGCTTAGAACCGGGACTAGGGAACAATGAGCAGTTCTTC.

The sample holds one count of this clonotype. The rearrangement uses TRBV3-1 and TRBJ1-4; 8 nucleotides match TRBD1. The CDR3 has 15 residues. V lost 1 base to trimming and J lost 10 bases; unmatched junction nucleotides: 8. Germline CDR1 reads LGHDT; CDR2 reads YNNKEL (reference sequence). CDR3 in amino acids: CASSQGQGTLGKLFF. DNA for the CDR3: TGTGCCAGCAGCCAAGGACAGGGGACTCTCGGAAAACTGTTTTTT.

This clonotype was observed at least ten times. The chain has TRBV12-3 or TRBV12-4 and TRBJ2-7; D possibly corresponds to TRBD1 (5 bases). The CDR3 is 13 residues long. Trimming pared 3 bases from V and 0 bases from J, leaving 6 bases between. The CDR3 sequence is CASSFQGSYEQYF. The CDR3 nucleotides are TGTGCCAGCAGTTTTCAGGGCTCCTACGAGCAGTACTTC.

This clonotype came up a few times. The chain is built from TRBV7-3 and TRBJ2-1; 10 bases agree with TRBD2. Germline V CDR1 and CDR2: SGHTA, FQGTGA. This CDR3 is built from 18 residues. Losses at the gene ends were 5 bases for V and 8 bases for J; bases not matched to a gene: 18. CDR3 in amino acids: CASSPWPRLAGQPYEQFF. CDR3 sequence (DNA): TGTGCCAGCAGCCCCTGGCCCAGACTAGCGGGTCAACCCTATGAGCAGTTCTTC. The full variable domain, in which reference TRBV7-3 and TRBJ2-1 provide the parts outside the CDR3, is GAGVSQTPSNKVTEKGKYVELRCDPISGHTALYWYRQSLGQGPEFLIYFQGTGAADDSGLPNDRFFAVRPEGSVSTLKIQRTERGDSAVYLCASSPWPRLAGQPYEQFFGPGTRLTVL.

There are many counts of this clonotype. The CDR3 nucleotides read TGTGCCAGCAAAGCGGACTCCTACGAGCAGTACTTC. Amino acids: CASKADSYEQYF. The chain carries TRBV2 and TRBJ2-7; D might be TRBD2 (5 bases). The V gene's germline CDR1 is SNHLY and CDR2 FYNNEI. This CDR3 comprises 12 residues. The V end lost 7 bases, the J end lost 0 bases, and 7 bases lay between the germline ends.

This clonotype has more than one count but fewer than ten. This chain joins TRBV5-1 and TRBJ1-1; 7 positions agree with TRBD1. The V and J ends lost 1 base and 1 base, in that order; junction bases with no gene match: 7. The germline CDR1 and CDR2 sequences are SGHRS and YFSETQ. The CDR3 sequence is 16 residues long. CDR3 coding DNA: TGCGCCAGCAGCTTGTTAGTACAGGGGCCGAACACTGAAGCTTTCTTT. It specifies CASSLLVQGPNTEAFF.

This chain uses TRBV18 with TRBJ2-2; no clear D gene. Germline-derived CDR1 and CDR2 are KGHSH and LQKENI. Trimming shortened V by 3 bases and J by 2 bases, and 16 bases separated the two germline ends. The CDR3 loop spans 17 amino acids. The CDR3 DNA reads as TGTGCCAGCTCACCGGTTCGGCCTGTAAAAAACACCGGGGAGCTGTTTTTT. Translating it yields CASSPVRPVKNTGELFF. Supplemented by reference TRBV18 and TRBJ2-2, the full variable domain reads NAGVMQNPRHLVRRRGQEARLRCSPMKGHSHVYWYRQLPEEGLKFMVYLQKENIIDESGMPKERFSAEFPKEGPSILRIQQVVRGDSAAYFCASSPVRPVKNTGELFFGEGSRLTVL.

The chain carries TRBV27 and TRBJ1-1, with TRBD1 matching over 7 bases. The germline V gene encodes CDR1 MNHEY and CDR2 SMNVEV (reference sequence). V shed 3 bases and J 5 bases; nucleotides not matched to a gene: 6. The CDR3 totals 14 residues. The CDR3 here is CASSFRGRFTEAFF. Here the CDR3 DNA reads TGTGCCAGCAGTTTTAGGGGGCGGTTTACTGAAGCTTTCTTT.

This clonotype came up a few times. The chain couples TRBV15 to TRBJ1-4; D uncertain. Trimming removed 6 bases at V and 0 bases at J, with 5 bases between. The CDR3 spans 13 residues. Looked up from germline, CDR1 is LNHNV and CDR2 is YYDKDF (reference sequence). For the CDR3, the DNA is TGTGCCACCAGACCCGCAACTAATGAAAAACTGTTTTTT. It is translated as CATRPATNEKLFF.

The rearrangement links TRBV12-3 or TRBV12-4 to TRBJ2-7; 13 bases map to TRBD2. V was pared by 6 bases and J by 6 bases, with 5 bases of the junction left unmatched. The CDR3 loop spans 14 amino acids. The CDR3 nucleotides are TGTGCCAGCAGCCCGACTAGCGGGAGGAGCGAGCAGTACTTC. Amino acid sequence: CASSPTSGRSEQYF.